This T cell receptor beta chain was sequenced during a study of T-cell reconstitution after alpha-beta-depleted transplantation in children. Preparation of the TCRbeta library involved a method that used unique molecular identifiers. A single record per CDR3 protein comes from TCRdb applying MiXCR to the PCR reads. The table includes 200,000 to 250,000 distinct CDR3 sequences, 7% to 9% detected once. Concerning this clonotype itself: Its target is not known.

Germline V CDR1 and CDR2: MNHEY, SMNVEV (reference sequence). V dropped 3 bases and J dropped 1 base, with 13 bases sitting between them. CDR3 length: 15 residues. Study-wide findings and caveats: Several hundred expanded graft clones reportedly supplied alpha-beta T cells about two months after transplant. Fresh T-cell production supplied most of the T-cell counts and diversity seen one year after transplant. In some patients, recipient T cells and intrathymic progenitors surviving conditioning explained high day-60 diversity.

The starting material was PBMCs, mostly from graft donor cells, obtained 360 days after TCRalphabeta/CD19-depleted stem cell transplant. The rearrangement uses TRBV27 and TRBJ2-7, with a possible D match to TRBD2 (6 bases). This receptor was taken from a male patient aged 2-15 years who had a stem cell transplant for acute myeloid leukemia, so the T cells may come from the graft donor. The CDR3 nucleotides are TGTGCCAGCAGTTTGTTGGCGGGGTCATCCTACGAGCAGTACTTC. Amino acid sequence: CASSLLAGSSYEQYF.